This T cell receptor beta chain was obtained from a study of vaccination effects on CD4 cells after COVID-19. Findings and limits, study-wide: The study dataset contains few convalescent patients and includes no early post-infection timepoints.

Under the ViraFEST assay, PBMC were stimulated with viral peptide pools so that antigen-specific CD4+ T cells expanded. Sequencing was performed afterwards. Isolating CD4+ T cells followed more than eight days of culture. In the cultures, half the medium was exchanged for IL-2 medium on days 3 and 7. The ends lost 4 bases at V and 8 bases at J; junction bases unmatched: 8. Per the germline V gene, CDR1 is SGHKS and CDR2 is YYEKEE (reference sequence). The CDR3 loop spans 14 amino acids. Notes on this clone: What it binds is not known.

The protocol was immunoSEQ multiplex PCR, while the TCRdb copy is restricted to in-frame clones and leaves out a portion. The sample consists of over 20,000 clones, over 70% of them appearing once. This receptor was taken from a human donor who received a COVID-19 vaccine. The specimen was CD4+ T cells from PBMCs cultured with HCoV-229E spike peptides, collected before COVID-19 vaccination. This chain links TRBV5-5 with TRBJ1-2; 10 positions agree with TRBD1. The CDR3 sequence is CASSQEGQGKGYTF. CDR3 DNA sequence: TGTGCCAGCAGCCAGGAGGGACAGGGGAAAGGCTACACCTTC.